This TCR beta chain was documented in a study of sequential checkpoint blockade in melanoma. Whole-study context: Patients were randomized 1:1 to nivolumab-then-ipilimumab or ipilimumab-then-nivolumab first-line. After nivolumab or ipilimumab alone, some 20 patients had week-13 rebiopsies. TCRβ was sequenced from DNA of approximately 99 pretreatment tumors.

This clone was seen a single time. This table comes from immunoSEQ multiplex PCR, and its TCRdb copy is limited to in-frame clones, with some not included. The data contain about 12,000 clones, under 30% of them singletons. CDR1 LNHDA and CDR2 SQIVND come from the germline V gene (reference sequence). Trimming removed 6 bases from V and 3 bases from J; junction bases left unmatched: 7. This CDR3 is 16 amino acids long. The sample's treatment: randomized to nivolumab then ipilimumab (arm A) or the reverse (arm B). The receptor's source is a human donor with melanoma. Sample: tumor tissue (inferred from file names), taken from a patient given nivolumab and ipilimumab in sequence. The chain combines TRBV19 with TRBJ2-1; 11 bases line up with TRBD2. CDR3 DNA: TGTGCCAGTAGCGAGCTAGGACTAGCGGGCTACAATGAGCAGTTCTTC. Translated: CASSELGLAGYNEQFF.